The subject of this entry is one T cell receptor (beta chain). The table came from immunoSEQ multiplex PCR; TCRdb's copy has only in-frame clones and leaves some out. The table lists 120,000 to 150,000 clones, roughly 80% of them singletons, with approximately 24% in the top ten. The time point: baseline pretreatment blood. The treatment denotes: 15 Gy SBRT to primary tumor, nephrectomy 4 weeks later. This record belongs to a study of radiation and T cells in renal cell carcinoma. V trimming: 2 bases; J trimming: 5 bases; junction bases outside the gene matches: 11. This CDR3 region has 16 residues. Germline V lookup: CDR1 SGHTA, CDR2 FQGNSA.

Sequencing was performed on blood, taken from a patient whose treatment included radiotherapy and nephrectomy. The receptor was isolated from a woman between 50 and 59 years old with renal cell carcinoma. This chain joins TRBV7-2 and TRBJ2-7; TRBD2 aligns across 8 bases. The DNA for the CDR3 is TGTGCCAGCAGCTTAAGTTTTAGCGGGGCTTCCCACGAGCAGTACTTC. Translated: CASSLSFSGASHEQYF.